This TCR beta chain emerged from a study of T cell clonality in common variable immunodeficiency. The study's findings and limits: TCRbeta clonality was increased in CVID versus healthy controls. Shared TCRbeta clones were fewer between CVID subjects than controls.

This clone has a count of ten or more. Its antigen is as yet unknown. With the read ending 3 residues before the CDR3 end, the germline J gene is used to fill in that end. The CDR3 is 15 residues long. Per the germline V gene, CDR1 is LNHDA and CDR2 is SQIVND (reference sequence). Trimming shortened V by 6 bases and J by 6 bases, and 18 bases separated the two germline ends. Here immunoSEQ multiplex PCR was the method, and the copy in TCRdb shows in-frame clones only, minus some. This sample carries about 81,000 clones and no singletons, and around 0.87% goes to the top ten. The material sequenced was peripheral blood mononuclear cells. This chain links TRBV19 with TRBJ2-1; D gene unclear. The sequence was obtained from a person aged 18-70 years in good health. The sequenced part of the CDR3 DNA is TGTGCCAGTAGAGAACCCAAAACCCTACGCAATGAG. The encoded protein is CASREPKTLRNE. In full, the CDR3 reads CASREPKTLRNEQFF.